The source of this T cell receptor (beta chain) is a study of blood T cells in healthy people across ages. Alongside a J-beta primer mix, a sample-barcoded 5' primer served in a second PCR lasting about 7 to 11 cycles. Each CDR3 protein gets one entry after TCRdb re-called the 5' RACE reads with MiXCR. The table records approximately 1,000,000 distinct CDR3 sequences, under 40% of them present only once. At least ten counts were recorded for this clonotype. The antigen is not known. V shed 3 bases, J shed 4 bases, and the junction held 3 bases outside the gene matches. This CDR3 comprises 14 residues. General study points: Versus aged donors, long-lived donors had higher diversity and more naive CD4+ cells. Older individuals had lower TCR beta diversity per million T cells (the decline was roughly linear).

Sequencing was performed on blood. The sequence derives from a man between 18 and 35 years old in good health. V is TRBV12-3 or TRBV12-4 and J is TRBJ1-2; 9 nucleotides match TRBD1. The CDR3 is CASSFSGQGYGYTF. Here the CDR3 DNA reads TGTGCCAGCAGTTTCTCGGGACAGGGCTATGGCTACACCTTC.